This T cell receptor (beta chain) appears in the sequencing data of a study of T-cell reconstitution after alpha-beta-depleted transplantation in children (dated by TCRdb to about 2016). In the study overall: T-cell immune reconstitution after TCRalphabeta/CD19-depleted allogeneic hematopoietic cell transplantation in children was quantitatively tracked in the study by means of TCR repertoire profiling.

Deletion took 1 base off V and 2 bases off J, with a span of 16 bases between the germline ends. CDR1 and CDR2 are drawn from the germline V gene: SGHTA, FQGNSA. Measured from the cysteine to the phenylalanine, the CDR3 is 17 residues long. Only the CDR3 part of the read is kept: 51 bases, read in frame from the first base. Comments on this clonotype: Its antigen remains undetermined. The input lacks base qualities; no much larger clone sits a single base away.

The library was generated by PCR. The sequencing machine was an Illumina HiSeq 2500. TCR library preparation used molecular barcoding, with unique molecular identifiers applied to normalize quantification of the TCRbeta repertoire. In TCRdb, the public reads were trimmed at Q25 with fastp and aligned with MiXCR, with productive beta chains retained. Each CDR3 protein gets just one entry, which takes the most common genes and DNA from the rows behind it. The sample table shows under 450,000 distinct CDR3 sequences, and less than 15% are seen once. The ten largest clones capture about 4% of the sample.

This clonotype originated in a human donor who donated a stem cell graft to a child with Fanconi anemia. Here the chain combines TRBV7-2 and TRBJ2-3; the best D guess is TRBD1, with 7 bases matching. The sample consisted of PBMCs, taken from the stem cell graft. The CDR3 protein is CASSLGRGLTPTDTQYF. The sequenced DNA is TGTGCCAGCAGCTTAGGGAGGGGGCTAACTCCCACAGATACGCAGTATTTT.